A single sample is the source of the 24 T cell receptor beta chains below, sequenced in a study of blood T cell repertoires in COVID-19. Using immunoSEQ multiplex PCR, the repertoire was profiled, and TCRdb retains in-frame clones only, with some absent. The table records more than 200,000 clones, less than 90% of them present only once. Sample: peripheral blood. These receptor sequences come from a man between 65 and 85 years old with acute or convalescent COVID-19.

V usage is TRBV5-6 and J usage is TRBJ2-5, with 7 bases that match TRBD2. From germline, CDR1 is SGHDT and CDR2 YYEEEE. There are 13 residues in the CDR3. The J segment lost 2 bases and the V segment lost 4 bases, leaving 2 bases of the junction unmatched. CDR3 coding DNA: TGTGCCAGCAGCGGGGGGGTTCAAGAGACCCAGTACTTC. This sequence encodes CASSGGVQETQYF.

The chain recombines TRBV18 with TRBJ2-3; unclear D gene. Trimming pared 6 bases from V and 2 bases from J, leaving 15 bases between. Germline V gene sequence: CDR1 KGHSH, CDR2 LQKENI. The CDR3 consists of 15 residues. CDR3 region: CASSPDWPDTDTQYF. As DNA, the CDR3 is TGTGCCAGCTCTCCAGACTGGCCAGACACAGATACGCAGTATTTT.

This clone appeared a single time. The V and J genes are TRBV5-6 and TRBJ2-3, with 9 bases matching TRBD2. V was pared by 4 bases and J by 0 bases, with 0 bases of the junction left unmatched. Looked up from germline, CDR1 is SGHDT and CDR2 is YYEEEE. This CDR3 has 14 residues. CDR3 nucleotide sequence: TGTGCCAGCAGCACTAGCGGGAGCACAGATACGCAGTATTTT. As protein: CASSTSGSTDTQYF.

V is TRBV15 and J is TRBJ2-3, with 8 nucleotides matching TRBD1. From germline, CDR1 is LNHNV and CDR2 YYDKDF (reference sequence). V shed 4 bases, J shed 5 bases, and the junction held 5 bases outside the gene matches. CDR3 length equals 14 residues. CDR3 region: CATSISGGGDTQYF. CDR3 nucleotide sequence: TGTGCCACCAGCATATCAGGGGGCGGAGATACGCAGTATTTT. The full variable domain, its missing parts supplied by reference TRBV15 and TRBJ2-3, is DAMVIQNPRYQVTQFGKPVTLSCSQTLNHNVMYWYQQKSSQAPKLLFHYYDKDFNNEADTPDNFQSRRPNTSFCFLDIRSPGLGDTAMYLCATSISGGGDTQYFGPGTRLTVL.

This rearrangement joins TRBV18 to TRBJ2-1, with D tentatively TRBD1 (8 bases). The V gene lost 2 bases and the J gene lost 10 bases, with 24 bases spanning the gap. From germline, CDR1 is KGHSH and CDR2 LQKENI. The CDR3 loop spans 17 amino acids. CDR3: CASSPVSSNRGGGEQFF. The CDR3 nucleotides are TGTGCCAGCTCACCAGTTTCATCGAACAGGGGGGGCGGAGAGCAGTTCTTC.

The chain links TRBV18 to TRBJ1-2, with D possibly being TRBD1 (5 bases). Germline lookup yields CDR1 KGHSH and CDR2 LQKENI. Deletions cut 3 bases from V and 0 bases from J, with 23 bases between. The CDR3 has 19 residues. This chain's CDR3 is CASSPSLVGARVSNYGYTF. CDR3 coding DNA: TGTGCCAGCTCACCCTCACTCGTTGGCGCCAGGGTGTCTAACTATGGCTACACCTTC.

The gene calls are TRBV19 and TRBJ1-4; 7 bases match TRBD1. This CDR3 region has 13 residues. The ends lost 10 bases at V and 5 bases at J; junction bases unmatched: 7. CDR1 LNHDA and CDR2 SQIVND come from the germline V gene (reference sequence). CDR3 residues: CATHDRVNEKLFF. DNA for the CDR3: TGTGCCACCCACGACAGGGTGAATGAAAAACTGTTTTTT.

J is TRBJ2-5 and V is TRBV19; possible D gene TRBD2, 5 bases. The CDR3 extends over 16 amino acids. Germline CDR1 is LNHDA and CDR2 is SQIVND (reference sequence). Trimming left V 6 bases short and J 5 bases short, with 22 bases between. CDR3 loop: CASRLRGNSFSETQYF. The CDR3 DNA reads TGTGCCAGTAGACTACGGGGAAATAGCTTCTCCGAGACCCAGTACTTC.

This chain joins TRBV28 and TRBJ1-1; 11 nucleotides line up with TRBD1. Germline V gives CDR1 MDHEN, CDR2 SYDVKM. The CDR3 is 19 residues long. The junction had 14 bases not matched to a gene; V was cut back by 5 bases and J by 0 bases. CDR3: CASSNRRGTGGLMNTEAFF. CDR3 in DNA: TGTGCCAGCAGTAATCGCCGCGGGACAGGGGGACTTATGAACACTGAAGCTTTCTTT.

This chain links TRBV7-6 with TRBJ2-7, with 8 nucleotides matching TRBD2. This CDR3 has 15 amino acids. Germline V CDR1 and CDR2: SGHVS, FNYEAQ. J lost 0 bases, V lost 5 bases, and 6 bases had no gene match. CDR3 nucleotide sequence: TGTGCCAGCAGCAGGTGGAGCGGGAGCTCCTACGAGCAGTACTTC. Amino acids: CASSRWSGSSYEQYF.

The chain links TRBV19 to TRBJ1-5; a weak D match, TRBD1 (5 bases). The CDR3 runs to 15 residues. Trimming took off 7 bases at V and 6 bases at J, with 19 bases between the two ends. Germline-derived CDR1 and CDR2 are LNHDA and SQIVND (reference sequence). CDR3 protein: CASTQGSGLGQPQHF. The CDR3 DNA follows: TGTGCCAGTACCCAGGGTTCGGGTTTGGGTCAGCCCCAGCATTTT. The full variable domain, completed using reference TRBV19 and TRBJ1-5, is DGGITQSPKYLFRKEGQNVTLSCEQNLNHDAMYWYRQDPGQGLRLIYYSQIVNDFQKGDIAEGYSVSREKKESFPLTVTSAQKNPTAFYLCASTQGSGLGQPQHFGDGTRLSIL.

The V call is TRBV6-5, the J call TRBJ1-3, with a weak D call TRBD1 (6 bases). The CDR3 is made up of 16 amino acids. With 0 bases removed from V and 4 bases from J, the gap between germline ends came to 13 bases. Germline CDR1 MNHEY, CDR2 SVGAGI. CDR3 coding DNA: TGTGCCAGCAGTTACTCTGACAGGATCAGAGGAAACACCATATATTTT. Its protein product is CASSYSDRIRGNTIYF.

This clone has only one observation. This sequence joins TRBV28 and TRBJ1-1; TRBD1 aligns across 8 bases. CDR3 size: 14 residues. Losses at the gene ends were 4 bases for V and 9 bases for J; bases not matched to a gene: 10. Germline CDR1 MDHEN, CDR2 SYDVKM. The CDR3 coding sequence is TGTGCCAGCAGTTCCCCCGGACAGGGTTTGAAAGCTTTCTTT. Protein: CASSSPGQGLKAFF.

The CDR3 nucleotides read TGTGCCAGCAGCCCGGGACAGGGGAGAAACACCGGGGAGCTGTTTTTT. It codes for CASSPGQGRNTGELFF. This chain links TRBV3-1 (or the pseudogene TRBV3-2) with TRBJ2-2; 10 bases are a match to TRBD1. The CDR3 has 16 amino acids. CDR1 is LGHDT, CDR2 YNNKEL, per germline (reference sequence). With V trimmed by 4 bases and J by 2 bases, 4 bases remained unmatched.

The genes are TRBV5-1 and TRBJ2-7; 8 bases fit TRBD1. The V gene's germline CDR1 is SGHRS and CDR2 YFSETQ. This CDR3 has 14 amino acids. The V and J ends lost 5 bases and 4 bases, in that order; junction bases with no gene match: 8. The CDR3 DNA follows: TGCGCCAGCAGTTTTACCGGGACAGGATACGAGCAGTACTTC. It is translated as CASSFTGTGYEQYF.

Worth noting for this clone: Other DNA sequences in this specimen translate into the identical CDR3. This chain joins TRBV19 and TRBJ1-5; D perhaps matches TRBD1 (6 bases). The CDR3 is 13 amino acids. V shed 5 bases and J shed 5 bases, with 10 bases lying between them. From germline, CDR1 is LNHDA and CDR2 SQIVND (reference sequence). The CDR3 spells CASSGTGYQPQHF. CDR3 bases: TGTGCCAGTAGTGGCACAGGGTATCAGCCCCAGCATTTT.

This clone was detected only once. The chain is built from TRBV18 and TRBJ2-6; a possible D gene is TRBD1 (5 bases). V shed 4 bases and J shed 0 bases, with 10 bases lying between them. The CDR3 length is 16 residues. Germline V gives CDR1 KGHSH, CDR2 LQKENI. The CDR3 here is CASSLDRISGANVLTF. The CDR3 bases are TGTGCCAGCTCACTTGACAGAATCTCTGGGGCCAACGTCCTGACTTTC. The full variable domain, in which reference TRBV18 and TRBJ2-6 provide the parts outside the CDR3, is NAGVMQNPRHLVRRRGQEARLRCSPMKGHSHVYWYRQLPEEGLKFMVYLQKENIIDESGMPKERFSAEFPKEGPSILRIQQVVRGDSAAYFCASSLDRISGANVLTFGAGSRLTVL.

This clone was seen only once. V usage is TRBV4-3 and J usage is TRBJ2-4; the match to TRBD1 covers 7 bases. Germline V gene lookup returns CDR1 LGHNA and CDR2 YSLEER. Germline trimming cut 0 bases from V and 1 base from J; bases unmatched to any gene: 6. The CDR3 is 17 amino acids. CDR3 region: CASSQDPPGGAKNIQYF. CDR3 sequence (DNA): TGCGCCAGCAGCCAAGATCCCCCAGGGGGTGCCAAAAACATTCAGTACTTC.

The J gene is TRBJ2-2, the V gene TRBV5-8; D call uncertain. Deletions cut 6 bases from V and 5 bases from J, with 11 bases between. Germline V gives CDR1 SGHTS, CDR2 YDEGEE. The CDR3 has 13 residues. The CDR3 DNA sequence: TGTGCCAGCACCCAATCCCGGACCGGGGAGCTGTTTTTT. Translated, it gives CASTQSRTGELFF.

CDR3 sequence reads: CASSPAGGPHEQFF. The CDR3 DNA is TGTGCCAGCAGTCCAGCGGGAGGGCCTCATGAGCAGTTCTTC. The J gene is TRBJ2-1, the V gene TRBV2, with 10 bases identical to TRBD2. The CDR3 loop spans 14 amino acids. The germline V gene encodes CDR1 SNHLY and CDR2 FYNNEI. With V trimmed by 5 bases and J by 8 bases, 6 bases remained unmatched.

V usage is TRBV5-8 and J usage is TRBJ1-5; D gene uncertain. This CDR3 region has 13 residues. V was cut by 4 bases and J by 4 bases, with 9 bases left in between. Germline assignment: CDR1 SGHTS and CDR2 YDEGEE. The CDR3 here is CASSLGRNQPQHF. The CDR3 DNA is TGTGCCAGCAGCCTGGGCAGGAATCAGCCCCAGCATTTT.

The chain has TRBV7-3 and TRBJ2-2, with D hard to call. Germline CDR1 SGHTA, CDR2 FQGTGA. V lost 0 bases and J 4 bases, leaving 3 bases between the germline ends. This CDR3 has 13 amino acids. CDR3 sequence reads: CASSLTSTGELFF. CDR3 in DNA: TGTGCCAGCAGCTTAACTAGCACCGGGGAGCTGTTTTTT.

V and J are TRBV6-5 and TRBJ2-2; 7 bases are shared with TRBD1. From germline, CDR1 is MNHEY and CDR2 SVGAGI. V trimming: 11 bases; J trimming: 4 bases; junction bases outside the gene matches: 10. This CDR3 is built from 14 residues. DNA of the CDR3: TGTGCCTCGTGGACAGGCGAGGGCACCGGGGAGCTGTTTTTT. This gives the protein CASWTGEGTGELFF.

This clone was seen a single time. The J gene is TRBJ1-3, the V gene TRBV7-2, with D hard to call. This CDR3 has 14 residues. V dropped 5 bases and J dropped 2 bases, with 10 bases sitting between them. CDR1 is SGHTA, CDR2 FQGNSA, per germline. CDR3 in amino acids: CASSPAQAGNTIYF. In nucleotides, the CDR3 is TGTGCCAGCAGCCCGGCCCAGGCTGGAAACACCATATATTTT.